The rows below give T cell receptor beta chains drawn from one sample of a study of prognosis after radiotherapy for stage I lung cancer. One entry per CDR3 protein results from TCRdb running MiXCR on the multiplex PCR reads. The table records around 30,000 distinct CDR3 sequences, about 32% of them present only once. The material sequenced was PBMCs, taken before or after stereotactic body radiation therapy (not recorded which). These receptors were obtained from a donor over 45 with non-small cell lung cancer. Both conserved end residues are part of each CDR3. A D gene is named only where the DNA matches it firmly. Expanded clones get a size class; other rows say once, few or many, or leave the size out.

J: TRBJ1-1
D: TRBD1
V: TRBV28
size: many
CDR3: CATQQGAGEAFF
DNA: TGTGCCACCCAACAGGGGGCGGGTGAAGCTTTCTTT

J: TRBJ2-2
D: .
V: TRBV20-1
size: many
CDR3: CSARDGEDTTGELFF
DNA: TGCAGTGCTAGAGATGGGGAGGATACCACCGGGGAGCTGTTTTTT

J: TRBJ2-3
D: TRBD1
V: TRBV6-1
size: many
CDR3: CASSELGDSPLPRQYF
DNA: TGTGCCAGCAGTGAATTGGGGGACAGCCCGCTCCCCAGGCAGTATTTT

J: TRBJ2-2
D: .
V: TRBV9
size: once
CDR3: CASTEGNTWELFF
DNA: TGTGCCAGCACCGAGGGTAACACCTGGGAGCTGTTTTTT

J: TRBJ2-7
D: TRBD1
V: TRBV5-5
size: many
CDR3: CASSLIQGYEQYF
DNA: TGTGCCAGCAGCTTAATACAGGGGTACGAGCAGTACTTC

J: TRBJ2-7
D: TRBD1
V: TRBV20-1
size: many
CDR3: CSAETQGQGYEQYF
DNA: TGCAGTGCCGAAACCCAAGGACAGGGCTACGAGCAGTACTTC

J: TRBJ2-3
D: .
V: TRBV7-9
size: many
CDR3: CASSLRGLDTQYF
DNA: TGTGCCAGCAGCTTACGGGGCCTCGATACGCAGTATTTT

J: TRBJ1-5
D: .
V: TRBV28
size: many
CDR3: CASSRLAQPQHF
DNA: TGTGCCAGCAGTAGACTGGCTCAGCCCCAGCATTTT

J: TRBJ2-7
D: TRBD2
V: TRBV20-1
size: .
CDR3: CSANRRLGLAGTYEQYF
DNA: TGCAGTGCTAACCGGAGATTGGGACTAGCGGGGACCTACGAGCAGTACTTC

J: TRBJ2-2
D: .
V: TRBV6-8
size: many
CDR3: CASCVLTNTGELFF
DNA: TGTGCCAGCTGCGTACTCACGAACACCGGGGAGCTGTTTTTT

J: TRBJ2-6
D: TRBD1
V: TRBV11-3
size: many
CDR3: CASSLGTGNSGANVLTF
DNA: TGTGCCAGCAGCTTAGGGACAGGGAACTCTGGGGCCAACGTCCTGACTTTC

J: TRBJ1-5
D: .
V: TRBV28
size: .
CDR3: CASSVLRSRLGYSNQPQHF
DNA: TGTGCCAGCAGTGTATTGCGGAGCCGTTTGGGTTATAGCAATCAGCCCCAGCATTTT